These 19 T cell receptor beta chains originate from one sample sequenced in a study of shared clonotypes between healthy human individuals (TCRdb year 2020). CD8 naive samples were CD45RO-negative cells positively selected for CCR7, giving a CD45RA+CCR7+ population that excluded TemRA cells. Libraries were prepared through the immunoSEQ multiplex PCR assay. The source is immuneACCESS, and TCRdb retained only in-frame sequences with V and J called. Part of the clones is not carried over; for the studies checked, unresolved V genes explain less than half of this, and the remainder is unexplained. The sample profile shows roughly 650,000 clones; approximately 96% of them were found once. The leading ten clones occupy approximately 0.12% of the sample. The sample was naive CD8+ T cells sorted from blood. The cell subset or site label on this specimen signifies: CD45RA+CCR7+. The origin of the receptors is a woman aged 25-40 years in good health.

V usage is TRBV28 and J usage is TRBJ1-2; D ambiguous. The germline gives CDR1 MDHEN, CDR2 SYDVKM. With 5 bases removed from V and 3 bases from J, the gap between germline ends came to 10 bases. The CDR3 length is 13 residues. The CDR3, as DNA: TGTGCCAGCAGTATGAATCGGGACTATGGCTACACCTTC. Encoded protein: CASSMNRDYGYTF.

The chain uses TRBV19 and TRBJ2-3; 8 bases map to TRBD1. J was trimmed by 3 bases and V by 7 bases; bases with no gene match: 15. The CDR3 covers 17 residues. Per the germline V gene, CDR1 is LNHDA and CDR2 is SQIVND (reference sequence). The CDR3 sequence is CASTAIADRGFTDTQYF. The CDR3 bases are TGTGCCAGTACCGCCATAGCCGACAGGGGTTTTACAGATACGCAGTATTTT. Filled out from reference TRBV19 and TRBJ2-3, the complete variable domain reads DGGITQSPKYLFRKEGQNVTLSCEQNLNHDAMYWYRQDPGQGLRLIYYSQIVNDFQKGDIAEGYSVSREKKESFPLTVTSAQKNPTAFYLCASTAIADRGFTDTQYFGPGTRLTVL.

This clone has just one count. This chain joins TRBV28 and TRBJ2-7, with D unclear. V dropped 3 bases and J dropped 2 bases, with 11 bases sitting between them. Germline loops: CDR1 MDHEN, CDR2 SYDVKM. The CDR3 has 14 amino acids. This CDR3 is CASSFTASAYEQYF. The CDR3 bases are TGTGCCAGCAGTTTTACAGCCAGCGCCTACGAGCAGTACTTC.

The CDR3 bases are TGCGCCAGCAGCCAAGGGCCGCAGTTAAACACTGAAGCTTTCTTT. It yields the protein CASSQGPQLNTEAFF. The chain uses TRBV4-1 and TRBJ1-1; D ambiguous. The CDR3 extends over 15 amino acids. V was cut by 1 base and J by 2 bases, with 11 bases left in between. Germline-derived CDR1 and CDR2 are MGHRA and YSYEKL.

This CDR3 is CASRTGGRSYNEQFF. CDR3 sequence (DNA): TGTGCCAGCAGGACGGGAGGCAGGTCCTACAATGAGCAGTTCTTC. The rearrangement joins TRBV2 to TRBJ2-1; TRBD2 matches at 7 bases. This CDR3 region has 15 residues. Germline CDR1 is SNHLY and CDR2 is FYNNEI. V lost 6 bases, J lost 1 base, and 6 bases stayed unmatched.

The rearrangement joins TRBV7-7 to TRBJ2-7, with TRBD2 matching 8 bases. V was pared by 2 bases and J by 2 bases, with 11 bases of the junction left unmatched. CDR3 length: 17 amino acids. Germline CDR1 reads SSHAT; CDR2 reads FNYEAQ (reference sequence). CDR3 nucleotide sequence: TGTGCCAGCAGCTTAAGGCGATTAGCGGGATACACCTACGAGCAGTACTTC. It encodes CASSLRRLAGYTYEQYF.

The rearrangement uses TRBV27 and TRBJ2-7; 9 nucleotides match TRBD1. CDR3 length: 14 amino acids. Looked up from germline, CDR1 is MNHEY and CDR2 is SMNVEV (reference sequence). Trimming cost V 7 bases and J 7 bases; bases outside gene matches: 11. The chain's CDR3 is CASTITGGDGEQYF. CDR3 coding DNA: TGTGCCAGCACAATAACAGGGGGCGACGGGGAGCAGTACTTC.

The chain employs TRBV30 and TRBJ2-1, with 10 bases aligning to TRBD2. CDR3 size: 15 residues. Germline loops: CDR1 GTSNPN, CDR2 SVGIG (reference sequence). V shed 0 bases, J shed 3 bases, and the junction held 2 bases outside the gene matches. CDR3 amino acids: CAWSVIAGGYNEQFF. The CDR3 nucleotides are TGTGCCTGGAGTGTTATAGCGGGAGGCTACAATGAGCAGTTCTTC.

Details on this clone: The identical CDR3 is also encoded by other nucleotide sequences in the sample. This sequence joins TRBV28 and TRBJ1-5; D remains unclear. Germline V gene data show CDR1 as MDHEN and CDR2 as SYDVKM. The V gene lost 2 bases and the J gene lost 0 bases, with 5 bases spanning the gap. The CDR3 covers 14 residues. The CDR3 is CASSLGDSNQPQHF. DNA of the CDR3: TGTGCCAGCAGTTTAGGAGATAGCAATCAGCCCCAGCATTTT.

This chain uses TRBV11-3 with TRBJ2-3; no definite D call. Germline V gives CDR1 SGHNT, CDR2 YENEEA. V was shortened by 7 bases and J by 3 bases, with 11 bases between the two germline ends. The CDR3 is 13 amino acids. The CDR3 protein is CASKRAVTDTQYF. The CDR3, as DNA: TGTGCCAGCAAACGAGCCGTTACAGATACGCAGTATTTT.

The chain uses TRBV5-4 and TRBJ2-1; 12 bases are a match to TRBD2. Losses at the gene ends were 6 bases for V and 6 bases for J; bases not matched to a gene: 7. This CDR3 region has 15 residues. Germline lookup yields CDR1 SGHNT and CDR2 YYREEE (reference sequence). CDR3 DNA: TGTGCCAGCATCGATGGACTAGCGGGGATCAATGAGCAGTTCTTC. Translation gives CASIDGLAGINEQFF. The full variable domain, in which reference TRBV5-4 and TRBJ2-1 provide the parts outside the CDR3, is ETGVTQSPTHLIKTRGQQVTLRCSSQSGHNTVSWYQQALGQGPQFIFQYYREEENGRGNFPPRFSGLQFPNYSSELNVNALELDDSALYLCASIDGLAGINEQFFGPGTRLTVL.

This clone was seen only a few times. This chain links TRBV9 with TRBJ1-5; D remains unclear. V was trimmed by 0 bases and J by 5 bases, leaving 6 bases between them. The CDR3 runs 13 residues. Germline V CDR1 and CDR2: SGDLS, YYNGEE. CDR3 in DNA: TGTGCCAGCAGCGTAGCCGGGGATCAGCCCCAGCATTTT. Protein sequence: CASSVAGDQPQHF. Full variable domain (missing parts from reference TRBV9 and TRBJ1-5): DSGVTQTPKHLITATGQRVTLRCSPRSGDLSVYWYQQSLDQGLQFLIQYYNGEERAKGNILERFSAQQFPDLHSELNLSSLELGDSALYFCASSVAGDQPQHFGDGTRLSIL.

The chain employs TRBV7-9 and TRBJ2-1; the D call may be TRBD1 or TRBD2 (5 bases each). Trimming took off 5 bases at V and 5 bases at J, with 16 bases between the two ends. The CDR3 runs 15 residues. The V gene's germline CDR1 is SEHNR and CDR2 FQNEAQ (reference sequence). CDR3: CASSPLGEHDNEQFF. The DNA for the CDR3 is TGTGCCAGCAGCCCGTTGGGGGAGCACGACAATGAGCAGTTCTTC.

This clone has a handful of counts. In DNA form, the CDR3 reads TGTGCCAGCGGTGCCCACGAGCAGTACTTC. It yields the protein CASGAHEQYF. V usage is TRBV28 and J usage is TRBJ2-7; D call uncertain. Trimming pared 8 bases from V and 5 bases from J, leaving 7 bases between. Looked up from germline, CDR1 is MDHEN and CDR2 is SYDVKM. The CDR3 runs to 10 residues.

The CDR3 nucleotides read TGTGCCAGCAGTTTATTCGAGGGAAATGAGCAGTTCTTC. This codes for CASSLFEGNEQFF. V is TRBV27 and J is TRBJ2-1, with a weak D call TRBD2 (5 bases). With 1 base removed from V and 7 bases from J, the gap between germline ends came to 8 bases. The CDR3 has 13 amino acids. Per germline, CDR1 MNHEY and CDR2 SMNVEV (reference sequence).

The rearrangement links TRBV27 to TRBJ2-7, with D tentatively TRBD2 (7 bases). Germline CDR1 and CDR2: MNHEY and SMNVEV (reference sequence). The CDR3 has 15 residues. V was cut by 3 bases and J by 3 bases, with 15 bases left in between. Here the CDR3 reads CASSFSPRGGYEQYF. The CDR3 DNA reads TGTGCCAGCAGTTTCAGTCCGAGGGGGGGCTACGAGCAGTACTTC.

This clone was seen a few times. The V and J genes are TRBV9 and TRBJ1-2; D not resolved. The CDR3 is 14 amino acids. V gave up 0 bases and J gave up 4 bases, with 10 bases separating them. The germline V gene has CDR1 SGDLS and CDR2 YYNGEE. CDR3 sequence reads: CASSVDGVGYGYTF. The DNA of the CDR3 is TGTGCCAGCAGCGTAGATGGAGTGGGCTATGGCTACACCTTC.

The chain uses TRBV11-3 and TRBJ2-1, with a possible D match to TRBD2 (5 bases). The CDR3 consists of 14 residues. V shed 5 bases and J shed 4 bases, with 12 bases lying between them. Germline loops: CDR1 SGHNT, CDR2 YENEEA. The CDR3 loop reads CASSRAVGYNEQFF. CDR3 coding DNA: TGTGCCAGCAGCCGAGCGGTGGGATACAATGAGCAGTTCTTC.

This clone showed up just once. The chain has TRBV7-2 and TRBJ2-5, with 8 bases that match TRBD2. The end of the DNA aligns better with TRBJ2-7, so the J call may be wrong. The CDR3 consists of 16 residues. Germline CDR1 reads SGHTA; CDR2 reads FQGNSA. CDR3 residues: CASSSYPTSGLYEQYF. The CDR3 DNA sequence: TGTGCCAGCAGCTCCTATCCAACTAGCGGACTCTACGAGCAGTACTTC.